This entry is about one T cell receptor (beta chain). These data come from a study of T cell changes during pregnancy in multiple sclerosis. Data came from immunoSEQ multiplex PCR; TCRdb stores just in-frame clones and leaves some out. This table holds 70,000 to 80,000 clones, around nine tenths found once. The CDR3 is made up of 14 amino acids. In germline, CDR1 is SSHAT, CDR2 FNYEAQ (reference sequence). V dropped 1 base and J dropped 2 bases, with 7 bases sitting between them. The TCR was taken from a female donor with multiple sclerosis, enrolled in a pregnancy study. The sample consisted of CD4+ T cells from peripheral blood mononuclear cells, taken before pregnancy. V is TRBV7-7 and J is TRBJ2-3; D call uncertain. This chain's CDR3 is CASSLGTSTDTQYF. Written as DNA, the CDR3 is TGTGCCAGCAGCTTAGGAACATCCACAGATACGCAGTATTTT.